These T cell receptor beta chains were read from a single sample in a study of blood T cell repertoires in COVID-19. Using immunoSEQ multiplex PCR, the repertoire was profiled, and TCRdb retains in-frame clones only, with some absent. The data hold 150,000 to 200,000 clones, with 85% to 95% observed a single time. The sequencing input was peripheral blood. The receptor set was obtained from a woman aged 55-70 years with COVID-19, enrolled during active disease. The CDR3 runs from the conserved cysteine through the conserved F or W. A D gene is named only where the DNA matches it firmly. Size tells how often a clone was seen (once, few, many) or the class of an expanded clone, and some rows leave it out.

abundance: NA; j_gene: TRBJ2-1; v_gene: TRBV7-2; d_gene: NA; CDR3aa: CASSRERNNEQFF; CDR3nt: TGTGCCAGCAGCCGGGAGAGAAACAATGAGCAGTTCTTC
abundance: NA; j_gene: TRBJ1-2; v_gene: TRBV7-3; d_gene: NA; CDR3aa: CASSPGQEYGYTF; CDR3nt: TGTGCCAGCAGCCCGGGACAAGAATATGGCTACACCTTC
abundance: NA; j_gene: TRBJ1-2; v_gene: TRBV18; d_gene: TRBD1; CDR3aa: CASSPETGTGLYGYTF; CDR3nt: TGTGCCAGCTCACCGGAGACCGGGACAGGCCTCTATGGCTACACCTTC
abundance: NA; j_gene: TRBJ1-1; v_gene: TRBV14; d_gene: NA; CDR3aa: CASSPLGVAGTEAFF; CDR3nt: TGTGCCAGCAGCCCCCTCGGGGTTGCGGGCACTGAAGCTTTCTTT
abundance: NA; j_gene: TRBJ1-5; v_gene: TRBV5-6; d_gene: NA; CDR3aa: CASSLSNRDQPQHF; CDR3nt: TGTGCCAGCAGCTTGTCCAACAGGGATCAGCCCCAGCATTTT
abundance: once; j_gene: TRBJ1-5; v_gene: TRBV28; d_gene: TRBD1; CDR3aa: CASSLYGQANQPQHF; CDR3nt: TGTGCCAGCAGCCTCTACGGACAGGCGAATCAGCCCCAGCATTTT
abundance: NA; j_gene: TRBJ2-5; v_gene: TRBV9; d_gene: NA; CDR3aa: CASSVGGGTLGTQYF; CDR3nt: TGTGCCAGCAGCGTGGGCGGGGGCACCCTCGGGACCCAGTACTTC
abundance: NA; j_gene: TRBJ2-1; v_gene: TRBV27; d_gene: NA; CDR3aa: CASSLAPWARLPHNEQFF; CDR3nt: TGTGCCAGCAGTTTAGCCCCCTGGGCGCGCCTTCCCCACAATGAGCAGTTCTTC
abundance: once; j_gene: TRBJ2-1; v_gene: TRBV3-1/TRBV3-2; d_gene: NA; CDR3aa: CASSQVGGRAYNEQFF; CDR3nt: TGTGCCAGCAGCCAAGTAGGAGGGCGGGCCTACAATGAGCAGTTCTTC
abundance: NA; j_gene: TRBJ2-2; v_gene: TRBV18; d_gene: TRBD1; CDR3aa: CASSFGQANTGELFF; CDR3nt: TGTGCCAGCTCATTCGGACAGGCGAACACCGGGGAGCTGTTTTTT
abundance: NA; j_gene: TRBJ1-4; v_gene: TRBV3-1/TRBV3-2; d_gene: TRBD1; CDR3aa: CASSRQGRATALFF; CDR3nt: TGTGCCAGCAGCCGACAGGGCCGCGCTACGGCACTGTTTTTT
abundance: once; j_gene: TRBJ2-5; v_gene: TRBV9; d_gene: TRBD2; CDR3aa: CASSATSDIETQYF; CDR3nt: TGTGCCAGCAGCGCAACTAGCGACATAGAGACCCAGTACTTC
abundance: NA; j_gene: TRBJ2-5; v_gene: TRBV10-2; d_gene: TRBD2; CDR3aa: CASSRAGATQETQYF; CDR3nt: TGCGCCAGCAGTCGAGCGGGGGCGACCCAAGAGACCCAGTACTTC
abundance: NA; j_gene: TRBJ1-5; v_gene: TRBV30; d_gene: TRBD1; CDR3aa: CAWTRQGLNQPQHF; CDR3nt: TGTGCCTGGACCCGACAGGGGCTCAATCAGCCCCAGCATTTT
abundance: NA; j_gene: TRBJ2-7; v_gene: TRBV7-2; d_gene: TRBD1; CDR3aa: CASSLGVAGGYEQYF; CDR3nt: TGTGCCAGCAGCTTAGGGGTGGCAGGGGGCTACGAGCAGTACTTC
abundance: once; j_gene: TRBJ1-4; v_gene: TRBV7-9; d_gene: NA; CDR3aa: CASSSGTGRTNEKLFF; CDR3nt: TGTGCCAGCAGCTCTGGTACAGGGAGAACTAATGAAAAACTGTTTTTT
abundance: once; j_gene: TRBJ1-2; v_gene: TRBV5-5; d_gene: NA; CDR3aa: CASTSGEGRNYGYTF; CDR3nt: TGTGCCAGCACCTCTGGGGAGGGACGGAACTATGGCTACACCTTC
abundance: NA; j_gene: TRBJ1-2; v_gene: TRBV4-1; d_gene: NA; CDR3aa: CASSQNPQGYYGYTF; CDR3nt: TGCGCCAGCAGCCAAAACCCGCAGGGGTACTATGGCTACACCTTC
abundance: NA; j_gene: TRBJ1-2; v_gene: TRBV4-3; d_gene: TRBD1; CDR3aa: CASSQDMGTGPGYGYTF; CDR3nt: TGCGCCAGCAGCCAAGATATGGGGACAGGGCCGGGCTATGGCTACACCTTC
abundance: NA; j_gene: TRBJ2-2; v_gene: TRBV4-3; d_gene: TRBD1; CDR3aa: CASSPNRGRTGELFF; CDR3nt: TGCGCCAGCAGCCCCAACAGGGGGCGAACCGGGGAGCTGTTTTTT
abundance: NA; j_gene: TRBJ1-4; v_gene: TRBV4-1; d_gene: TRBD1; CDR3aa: CASSQDGQGNEKLFF; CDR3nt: TGCGCCAGCAGCCAAGACGGACAGGGTAATGAAAAACTGTTTTTT
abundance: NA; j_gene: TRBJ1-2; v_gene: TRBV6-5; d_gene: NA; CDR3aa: CASSFLGGIRYTF; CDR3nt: TGTGCCAGCAGTTTTCTGGGGGGGATACGCTACACCTTC
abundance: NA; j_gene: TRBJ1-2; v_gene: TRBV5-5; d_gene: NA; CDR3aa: CASSLREADGYTF; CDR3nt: TGTGCCAGCAGCTTGCGGGAGGCGGATGGCTACACCTTC
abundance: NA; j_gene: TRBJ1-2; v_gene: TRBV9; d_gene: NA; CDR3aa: CASSVGLREDYGYTF; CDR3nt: TGTGCCAGCAGCGTAGGTCTCCGAGAGGACTATGGCTACACCTTC
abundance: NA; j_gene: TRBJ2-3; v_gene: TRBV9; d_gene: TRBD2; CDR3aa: CASSVGYGTSGADTQYF; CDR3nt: TGTGCCAGCAGCGTCGGATACGGGACTAGCGGAGCTGATACGCAGTATTTT
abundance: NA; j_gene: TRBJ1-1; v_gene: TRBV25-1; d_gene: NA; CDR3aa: CASSWGQNTEAFF; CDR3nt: TGTGCCAGCAGCTGGGGACAGAACACTGAAGCTTTCTTT
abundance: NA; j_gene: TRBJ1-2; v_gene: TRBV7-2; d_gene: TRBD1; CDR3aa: CASSLPPGQLYGYTF; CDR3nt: TGTGCCAGCAGCTTGCCCCCGGGACAGCTCTATGGCTACACCTTC
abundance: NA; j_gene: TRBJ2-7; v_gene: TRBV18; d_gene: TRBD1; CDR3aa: CASSPRTGPYEQYF; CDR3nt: TGTGCCAGCTCACCAAGGACAGGACCCTACGAGCAGTACTTC
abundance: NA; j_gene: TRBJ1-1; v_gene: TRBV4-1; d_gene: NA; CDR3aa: CASSQGQTGEAFF; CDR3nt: TGCGCCAGCAGCCAAGGTCAAACAGGTGAAGCTTTCTTT
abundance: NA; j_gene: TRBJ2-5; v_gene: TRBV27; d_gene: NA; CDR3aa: CASSLPGQVTQYF; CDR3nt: TGTGCCAGCAGTTTACCGGGACAAGTGACCCAGTACTTC
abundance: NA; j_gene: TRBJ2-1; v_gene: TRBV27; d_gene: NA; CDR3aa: CASSLSGSPYNEQFF; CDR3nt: TGTGCCAGCAGTTTATCAGGGAGCCCCTACAATGAGCAGTTCTTC
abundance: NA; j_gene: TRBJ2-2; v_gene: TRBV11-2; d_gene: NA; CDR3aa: CASSQVGAANTGELFF; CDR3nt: TGTGCCAGCTCGCAAGTAGGGGCTGCGAACACCGGGGAGCTGTTTTTT
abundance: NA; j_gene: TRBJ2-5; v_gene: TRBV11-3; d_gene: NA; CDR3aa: CASSLRVGLTQYF; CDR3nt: TGTGCCAGCAGCTTAAGGGTGGGGCTGACCCAGTACTTC
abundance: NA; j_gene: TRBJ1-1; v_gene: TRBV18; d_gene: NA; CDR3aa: CASSPTHSRGTEAFF; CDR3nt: TGTGCCAGCTCACCGACCCATTCACGGGGCACTGAAGCTTTCTTT
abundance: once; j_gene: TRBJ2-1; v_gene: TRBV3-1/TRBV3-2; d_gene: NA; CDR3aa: CASSQGPGNEQFF; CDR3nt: TGTGCCAGCAGCCAAGGACCGGGCAATGAGCAGTTCTTC
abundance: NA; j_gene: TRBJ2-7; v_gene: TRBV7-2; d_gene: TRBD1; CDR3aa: CASSLDPGQGREQYF; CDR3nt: TGTGCCAGCAGCCTAGACCCGGGACAGGGGAGGGAGCAGTACTTC
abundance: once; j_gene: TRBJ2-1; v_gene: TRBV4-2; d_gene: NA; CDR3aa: CASSQVVRLENEQFF; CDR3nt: TGTGCCAGCAGCCAAGTCGTCCGACTAGAGAATGAGCAGTTCTTC
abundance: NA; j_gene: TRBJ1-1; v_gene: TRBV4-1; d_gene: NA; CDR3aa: CASSQDPGQNTEAFF; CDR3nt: TGCGCCAGCAGCCAAGATCCAGGGCAGAACACTGAAGCTTTCTTT
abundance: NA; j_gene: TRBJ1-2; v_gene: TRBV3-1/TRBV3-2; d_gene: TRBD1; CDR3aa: CASSPTGEGYGYTF; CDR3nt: TGTGCCAGCAGCCCAACAGGGGAAGGATATGGCTACACCTTC
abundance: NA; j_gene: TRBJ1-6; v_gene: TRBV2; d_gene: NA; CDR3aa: CASSRDSTPLHF; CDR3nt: TGTGCCAGCAGCCGAGACAGTACACCCCTCCACTTT
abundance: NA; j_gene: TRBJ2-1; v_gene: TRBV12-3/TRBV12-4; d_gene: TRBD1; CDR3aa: CASRGTGDNEQFF; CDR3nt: TGTGCCAGCAGGGGGACAGGGGACAATGAGCAGTTCTTC
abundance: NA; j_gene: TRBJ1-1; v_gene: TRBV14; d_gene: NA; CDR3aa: CASSQDRRRQGTNTEAFF; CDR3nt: TGTGCCAGCAGCCAAGATCGAAGGAGGCAGGGGACGAACACTGAAGCTTTCTTT
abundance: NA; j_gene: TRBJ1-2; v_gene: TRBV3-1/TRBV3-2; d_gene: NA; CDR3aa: CASSQGSGSFNYGYTF; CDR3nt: TGTGCCAGCAGCCAAGGTTCCGGGTCGTTTAACTATGGCTACACCTTC
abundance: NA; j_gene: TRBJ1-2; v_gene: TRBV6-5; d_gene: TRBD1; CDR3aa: CASSRQGRGIGYTF; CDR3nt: TGTGCCAGCAGCAGACAGGGCAGAGGGATTGGCTACACCTTC
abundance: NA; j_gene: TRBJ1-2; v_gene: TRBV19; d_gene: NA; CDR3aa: CASSISGDYGYTF; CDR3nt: TGTGCCAGTAGTATCTCAGGGGACTATGGCTACACCTTC